This passage covers 22 T cell receptor beta chains from one sample sequenced in a study of T cells in Graves' hyperthyroidism and ophthalmopathy. Amplified TCR beta CDR3 regions came from RNA transcripts. The HTBI set primed first-round TCR CDR3 RT-PCR. TCRdb recomputed calls from the multiplex PCR reads with MiXCR, one row per CDR3 protein. This sample has 560,000 or so distinct CDR3 sequences, with just under 20% found just once. Specimen: blood. These TCRs come from a man in his forties with Graves' ophthalmopathy.

This clonotype was counted at least ten times. The chain is built from TRBV3-1 and TRBJ2-7; maybe TRBD2 (6 bases). The germline V gene encodes CDR1 LGHDT and CDR2 YNNKEL (reference sequence). The CDR3 is 13 residues long. V dropped 6 bases and J dropped 3 bases, with 12 bases sitting between them. CDR3: CASRGLASYEQYF. The CDR3 DNA sequence: TGTGCCAGCAGGGGGCTAGCGAGCTACGAGCAGTACTTC.

The V and J genes are TRBV6-2 or TRBV6-3 and TRBJ1-2; the D gene is possibly TRBD1 (6 bases). The CDR3 is 14 residues long. The germline gives CDR1 MNHEY, CDR2 SVGEGT. V lost 8 bases, J lost 1 base, and 14 bases lay in between. CDR3 sequence: CASPQQGFNYGYTF. CDR3 nucleotide sequence: TGTGCCAGCCCCCAACAGGGCTTTAACTATGGCTACACCTTC.

This chain uses TRBV3-1 with TRBJ2-1; TRBD1 agrees at 8 bases. The germline CDR1 and CDR2 sequences are LGHDT and YNNKEL (reference sequence). The J segment lost 5 bases and the V segment lost 1 base, leaving 16 bases of the junction unmatched. The CDR3 totals 19 residues. The CDR3 region is CASSQGGQGGFRIHNEQFF. CDR3 DNA sequence: TGTGCCAGCAGCCAAGGTGGACAGGGCGGTTTCCGTATCCACAATGAGCAGTTCTTC.

In the case of this clonotype: With a much larger clone just one base away, this may be a read error. The CDR3 protein is CASSLEGRRPQFF. The CDR3 nucleotides are TGTGCCAGCAGCTTAGAGGGACGCAGGCCACAGTTCTTC. The rearrangement joins TRBV7-9 to TRBJ2-1; D is tentatively TRBD1 or TRBD2 (5 bases each). Germline-derived CDR1 and CDR2 are SEHNR and FQNEAQ (reference sequence). The CDR3 extends over 13 amino acids. V was shortened by 1 base and J by 13 bases, with 14 bases between the two germline ends.

This chain uses TRBV2 with TRBJ1-1; TRBD1 is a possible D gene (5 bases). The germline CDR1 and CDR2 sequences are SNHLY and FYNNEI. Trimming cost V 2 bases and J 1 base, with 8 bases left between them. The CDR3 has 14 amino acids. CDR3 DNA sequence: TGTGCCAGCAGTGAACAGGGAGGGAACACTGAAGCTTTCTTT. Amino acid sequence: CASSEQGGNTEAFF.

Ten or more counts support this clonotype. The rearrangement links TRBV28 to TRBJ1-2, with 9 bases identical to TRBD1. Trimming took 6 bases from V and 4 from J; bases not matched to a gene: 9. The CDR3 spans 15 residues. Germline values: CDR1 MDHEN, CDR2 SYDVKM. DNA for the CDR3: TGTGCCAGCAGGTCCAACGGGGGACAGGGCTATGGCTACACCTTC. Translation: CASRSNGGQGYGYTF.

This clonotype has at least ten counts. V gene TRBV3-1 combines with J gene TRBJ2-3; the match to TRBD2 covers 8 bases. Germline V gene sequence: CDR1 LGHDT, CDR2 YNNKEL (reference sequence). V trimming: 3 bases; J trimming: 2 bases; junction bases outside the gene matches: 7. CDR3 length: 16 residues. As DNA, the CDR3 is TGTGCCAGCAGCCAGGTCACTAGCGGCTTCACAGATACGCAGTATTTT. This gives the protein CASSQVTSGFTDTQYF.

This chain links TRBV28 with TRBJ2-5; D is possibly TRBD1 or TRBD2 (5 bases each). Trimming took off 10 bases at V and 1 base at J, with 19 bases between the two ends. Germline V gives CDR1 MDHEN, CDR2 SYDVKM. This CDR3 is built from 15 residues. The CDR3 DNA is TGTGCCACCCCCCTCCGGGACGCACCCCAAGAGACCCAGTACTTC. Translated: CATPLRDAPQETQYF.

Only a few counts were recorded for this clonotype. V gene TRBV18 combines with J gene TRBJ2-3; TRBD2 aligns across 12 bases. V shed 8 bases and J 0 bases; nucleotides not matched to a gene: 3. The CDR3 covers 15 residues. Germline V CDR1 and CDR2: KGHSH, LQKENI. DNA for the CDR3: TGTGCCAGCACTAGCGGGGGGCACAGCACAGATACGCAGTATTTT. Amino acid sequence: CASTSGGHSTDTQYF.

This clonotype came up many times. The chain recombines TRBV2 with TRBJ2-1, with D tentatively TRBD2 (5 bases). The CDR3 runs to 14 residues. Germline V gives CDR1 SNHLY, CDR2 FYNNEI. V lost 10 bases and J lost 1, with 14 bases in between. The CDR3 loop is CAISPRTSYNEQFF. CDR3 coding DNA: TGTGCCATTTCCCCAAGGACTTCCTACAATGAGCAGTTCTTC.

This clonotype has ten or more counts. This could be a read error, since a much larger clone is one nucleotide away. This chain connects TRBV3-1 to TRBJ1-2; D gene ambiguous. CDR3 length equals 11 residues. The germline gives CDR1 LGHDT, CDR2 YNNKEL (reference sequence). Trimming removed 4 bases at V and 3 bases at J, with 3 bases between. The CDR3 is CASSRDYGYTF. As DNA, the CDR3 is TGTGCCAGCAGCCGGGACTATGGCTACACCTTC.

This chain links TRBV27 with TRBJ2-7, with 7 bases lining up with TRBD2. This CDR3 has 12 amino acids. Trimming removed 8 bases from V and 6 bases from J; junction bases left unmatched: 7. Germline CDR1 reads MNHEY; CDR2 reads SMNVEV (reference sequence). For the CDR3, the DNA is TGTGCCAGCCAAAAGGGAGGGAGCGAGCAGTACTTC. Translating gives CASQKGGSEQYF.

Only a few counts were recorded for this clonotype. Here the CDR3 reads CASSQAGTSGVTQYF. CDR3 DNA sequence: TGTGCCAGCAGCCAAGCCGGGACTAGCGGGGTTACGCAGTATTTT. The chain carries TRBV3-1 and TRBJ2-3, with 13 bases matching TRBD2. V lost 1 base to trimming and J lost 8 bases; unmatched junction nucleotides: 3. Germline V gene lookup returns CDR1 LGHDT and CDR2 YNNKEL (reference sequence). The CDR3 loop spans 15 amino acids.

The sample holds many counts of this clonotype. V gene TRBV20-1 combines with J gene TRBJ2-1, with D possibly called TRBD1 or TRBD2 (5 bases each). The germline V gene encodes CDR1 DFQATT and CDR2 SNEGSKA (reference sequence). V gave up 0 bases and J gave up 7 bases, with 19 bases separating them. This CDR3 is built from 16 residues. The CDR3 bases are TGCAGTGCTAGAGATGAGGGAGTGGGGGTTCTGAATGAGCAGTTCTTC. This translates into CSARDEGVGVLNEQFF.

This clonotype was detected only a few times. The CDR3 DNA reads as TGTGCCAGCAGCCCCTTTGGGGGAGGGGCAGATACGCAGTATTTT. Translated, it gives CASSPFGGGADTQYF. This rearrangement joins TRBV7-9 to TRBJ2-3, with TRBD2 matching 7 bases. Germline V gene sequence: CDR1 SEHNR, CDR2 FQNEAQ (reference sequence). J gave up 4 bases and V 5 bases, and 9 bases lay outside the gene matches. The CDR3 runs to 15 residues.

This clonotype was observed once. The chain combines TRBV5-1 with TRBJ1-3; 7 bases are shared with TRBD1. There are 14 residues in the CDR3. CDR1 is SGHRS, CDR2 YFSETQ, per germline. The V and J ends lost 0 bases and 8 bases, in that order; junction bases with no gene match: 5. CDR3 sequence: CASSLDSQGDTIYF. For the CDR3, the DNA is TGCGCCAGCAGCTTGGATAGCCAGGGGGACACCATATATTTT.

This clonotype was detected ten times or more. The rearrangement joins TRBV30 to TRBJ2-5, with D perhaps given as TRBD1 or TRBD2 (6 bases each). Per germline, CDR1 GTSNPN and CDR2 SVGIG (reference sequence). V was cut by 8 bases and J by 5 bases, with 15 bases left in between. This CDR3 is built from 12 residues. CDR3 region: CAQEGGWETQYF. Here the CDR3 DNA reads TGTGCCCAGGAGGGGGGCTGGGAGACCCAGTACTTC.

In regard to this clonotype: The junction shows a germline mismatch at one end, possibly a read error. V usage is TRBV29-1 and J usage is TRBJ1-1; possible D gene TRBD1, 5 bases. The V gene's germline CDR1 is SQVTM and CDR2 ANQGSEA. The CDR3 loop spans 13 amino acids. The CDR3, as DNA: TGCAGCGTTCCCGGGGGTTTGAACACTGAAGCTTCCTTT. Its protein product is CSVPGGLNTEASF.

The chain joins TRBV5-1 to TRBJ2-7; D is unresolved. Between the trimmed V and J ends, which lost 6 bases and 6 bases, there was a span of 10 bases. The CDR3 is 11 amino acids. CDR1 SGHRS and CDR2 YFSETQ come from the germline V gene. CDR3 sequence reads: CASNRQGEQYF. CDR3 bases: TGCGCCAGCAACCGACAAGGCGAGCAGTACTTC.

This rearrangement joins TRBV3-1 to TRBJ2-1; 7 bases match TRBD1. This CDR3 region has 17 residues. Germline V gene data show CDR1 as LGHDT and CDR2 as YNNKEL (reference sequence). Trimming removed 0 bases from V and 2 bases from J; junction bases left unmatched: 7. CDR3 bases: TGTGCCAGCAGCCAAGATCTGAAAGGGGGCGCCTACAATGAGCAGTTCTTC. It is translated as CASSQDLKGGAYNEQFF.

This clonotype was seen at least ten times. The chain combines TRBV3-1 with TRBJ2-3, with D hard to call. The V gene's germline CDR1 is LGHDT and CDR2 YNNKEL (reference sequence). The CDR3 consists of 14 residues. The ends were cut back, 8 bases at V and 5 bases at J, with 17 bases in the middle. The CDR3 DNA sequence: TGTGCCAGCGCGAGGCTGGTAGATCGAGATACGCAGTATTTT. This encodes CASARLVDRDTQYF.

This clonotype was seen more than once but under ten times. The chain combines TRBV2 with TRBJ2-4; 12 nucleotides line up with TRBD2. Germline V gene data show CDR1 as SNHLY and CDR2 as FYNNEI. The CDR3 loop spans 15 amino acids. J was trimmed by 5 bases and V by 5 bases; bases with no gene match: 4. The CDR3 DNA reads as TGTGCCAGCAGTCCGCGGACTAGCGGGGAAAACATTCAGTACTTC. Its protein is CASSPRTSGENIQYF.